This TCR beta chain is from a study of blood T cell repertoires in COVID-19 (TCRdb year 2020). General notes on the study: Samples covering the acute and convalescent phases of COVID-19 were provided by collaborators in the United States, Italy and Spain. Samples were obtained from the ongoing ImmuneRACE study (first 160 participants) and from approximately 1,200 subjects provided by 6 global collaborators. The repertoires were released in a freely available public database intended as a resource for research on the immune response to SARS-CoV-2. The dataset comprised deeply sampled blood TCRbeta repertoires from subjects exposed to, actively infected with, or recovered from COVID-19. The prospective study material was composed of cDNA or gDNA derived from T cells, B-cell-depleted T cells, or PBMCs. Where HLA class I and class II types were available, the types were taken from metadata supplied by the sample provider, not from assay-based typing. A de-identified subject ID, COVID-19 status, age in years and sex were almost always included in the sample metadata.

With regard to this clone: Its target antigen remains unknown. No base quality information exists; no much larger clone differs at one position.

TCRbeta CDR3 regions were amplified from genomic DNA using the immunoSEQ Assay, a bias-controlled multiplex PCR. Per the original workflow: Within the assay, amplification of reference gene primers was used to estimate how many nucleated cells each sample contained. To quantify the absolute abundance of each unique TCRbeta CDR3 rearrangement, sequence reads were collapsed and filtered. For each sample, productive Simpson clonality was calculated as the square root of Simpson's diversity index across productive rearrangements. Not all clones reach the TCRdb copy of this immuneACCESS table, which keeps in-frame sequences only. Checked studies attribute under half of the gap to unresolved V genes and leave the rest unexplained. Clonal size and the V and J genes are those of that table, whereas D and trimming came from the DNA. In all, the sample holds approximately 83,000 clones, and approximately 77% of those were seen once. The ten largest account for approximately 9.3% of the sample.

Findings and caveats that apply to the study as a whole: The amount of clinical and demographic metadata varied by source and participant and was provided uncurated.

At the junction V is shortened by 6 bases and J by 5 bases; bases outside the gene matches: 4. From cysteine to phenylalanine, the CDR3 is 13 amino acids long. Only the CDR3 DNA stays, 39 bases, in frame from base 1. From a lookup of the germline V gene, CDR1 and CDR2 are MDHEN and SYDVKM. The collaborating institutions used their own protocols to collect whole blood in K2EDTA tubes. For TCRbeta analysis, collaborator samples were shipped as frozen whole blood, as isolated PBMCs, or as DNA extracted from either sample type. Sequencing was done on a sample of peripheral blood. The receptor was isolated from a woman older than 75 with acute or convalescent COVID-19. The chain is assembled from TRBV28 and TRBJ2-7, and TRBD1 aligns with 10 junction nucleotides. The DNA reads as follows: TGTGCCAGCAGCTGGACAGGGGGACACGAGCAGTACTTC. It is translated as CASSWTGGHEQYF.